The rows below give T cell receptor beta chains drawn from one sample of a study of regulatory T cells in long-lasting Graves disease. TCRdb ran MiXCR on the multiplex PCR reads and lists one entry per CDR3 protein. Of about 440,000 distinct CDR3 sequences listed, 15% to 20% are singletons. The same sample was also used in a study of T cells in Graves' hyperthyroidism and ophthalmopathy.

Sequencing used peripheral blood mononuclear cells (PBMCs), obtained at new diagnosis, from a patient treated with antithyroid drugs. The receptors originated from a woman under 40 with Graves disease. CDR3s include the opening cysteine and the closing phenylalanine or tryptophan. The D gene is left open where the match is weak. A clone size is listed for some rows: how often the clone was seen (once, few, many), or a class if it is expanded.

j_gene: TRBJ2-2
abundance: few
d_gene: TRBD2
v_gene: TRBV10-3
CDR3nt: TGTGCCATCAGTGAAAGCGGGAAGGTGTTGGGCGGGGAGCTGTTTTTT
CDR3aa: CAISESGKVLGGELFF

j_gene: TRBJ2-3
abundance: many
d_gene: TRBD2
v_gene: TRBV20-1
CDR3nt: TGCAGTGCTAGAGCGGGACTAGCGGGGAGCACAGATACGCAGTATTTT
CDR3aa: CSARAGLAGSTDTQYF

j_gene: TRBJ1-6
abundance: few
d_gene: -
v_gene: TRBV5-6
CDR3nt: TGTGCCAGCAGCGTGTACGGGTCACCCCTCCACTTT
CDR3aa: CASSVYGSPLHF

j_gene: TRBJ2-1
abundance: -
d_gene: -
v_gene: TRBV5-1
CDR3nt: TGCGCCAGCAGCTTCGTCCCGGGACCCGGTGAGCAGTTCTTC
CDR3aa: CASSFVPGPGEQFF

j_gene: TRBJ2-1
abundance: -
d_gene: -
v_gene: TRBV12-3/TRBV12-4
CDR3nt: TGTGCCAGCAGTCACAGCGCTCGCTCCTACAATGAGCAGTTCTTC
CDR3aa: CASSHSARSYNEQFF

j_gene: TRBJ2-5
abundance: -
d_gene: -
v_gene: TRBV6-1
CDR3nt: TGTGCCAGCCAGGGGAGGGGGGGGCTCCAGTACTTC
CDR3aa: CASQGRGGLQYF

j_gene: TRBJ1-1
abundance: many
d_gene: TRBD1
v_gene: TRBV2
CDR3nt: TGTGCCAGCAGTCGGACAGGGAAACGGAACACTGAAGCTTTCTTT
CDR3aa: CASSRTGKRNTEAFF

j_gene: TRBJ1-1
abundance: many
d_gene: TRBD1
v_gene: TRBV6-5
CDR3nt: TGTGCCAGCAGTTACTCGTACCGGGACAGGGGGCTTTCGGATGAAGCTTTCTTT
CDR3aa: CASSYSYRDRGLSDEAFF

j_gene: TRBJ1-5
abundance: -
d_gene: -
v_gene: TRBV27
CDR3nt: TGTGCCGCCGGGAGGGTCGGACAGCCCCAGCATTTT
CDR3aa: CAAGRVGQPQHF

j_gene: TRBJ1-5
abundance: few
d_gene: -
v_gene: TRBV9
CDR3nt: TGTGCCAGCAGCGCCGAGGGTACGGTTAAACAGCCCCAGCATTTT
CDR3aa: CASSAEGTVKQPQHF

j_gene: TRBJ1-5
abundance: many
d_gene: -
v_gene: TRBV27
CDR3nt: TGTGCCAGCACCCAAGGCTACGGCAGCAATCAGCCCCAGCATTTT
CDR3aa: CASTQGYGSNQPQHF

j_gene: TRBJ1-5
abundance: -
d_gene: -
v_gene: TRBV6-5
CDR3nt: TGTGCCGGCAGTTACCTAGGTCGGACAAATCAGCCCCAGCATTTT
CDR3aa: CAGSYLGRTNQPQHF

j_gene: TRBJ2-1
abundance: few
d_gene: -
v_gene: TRBV4-1
CDR3nt: TGCGCCAGCAGCCCTCTTCTTCGGATCAGCGGACGGCTTGGTGAGCAGTTCTTC
CDR3aa: CASSPLLRISGRLGEQFF

j_gene: TRBJ2-7
abundance: many
d_gene: TRBD2
v_gene: TRBV18
CDR3nt: TGTGCCAGCTCAGGAGCGGGAGCCTCCTACGAGCAGTACTTC
CDR3aa: CASSGAGASYEQYF

j_gene: TRBJ1-1
abundance: many
d_gene: -
v_gene: TRBV6-1
CDR3nt: TGTGCCAGCAGTAACATCATCGGGTCCACTGAAGCTTTCTTT
CDR3aa: CASSNIIGSTEAFF

j_gene: TRBJ1-1
abundance: many
d_gene: -
v_gene: TRBV18
CDR3nt: TGTGCCAGCTCACCACGGTCGGAAGAGGGGGCTTTCTTT
CDR3aa: CASSPRSEEGAFF

j_gene: TRBJ1-5
abundance: many
d_gene: -
v_gene: TRBV30
CDR3nt: TGTGCCTGGAGTGAGGGATCCTATAGCAATCAGCCCCAGCATTTT
CDR3aa: CAWSEGSYSNQPQHF

j_gene: TRBJ2-7
abundance: -
d_gene: -
v_gene: TRBV6-1
CDR3nt: TGTGCCAGCAGTGCAGAGGGGGGGGGATACGAGCAGTACTTC
CDR3aa: CASSAEGGGYEQYF

j_gene: TRBJ2-1
abundance: few
d_gene: -
v_gene: TRBV19
CDR3nt: TGTGCCAGTACCGGTACTGGGCCGACCAGTCAGTTCTTC
CDR3aa: CASTGTGPTSQFF

j_gene: TRBJ2-7
abundance: many
d_gene: -
v_gene: TRBV11-2
CDR3nt: TGTGCCAGCAGCTTAGCGGGAGATACTTTAGAGCAGTACTTC
CDR3aa: CASSLAGDTLEQYF

j_gene: TRBJ2-1
abundance: many
d_gene: TRBD2
v_gene: TRBV7-9
CDR3nt: TGTGCCAGCATCCAGGGACTAGCGGACAATGAGCAGTTCTTC
CDR3aa: CASIQGLADNEQFF

j_gene: TRBJ1-5
abundance: -
d_gene: -
v_gene: TRBV11-2
CDR3nt: TGTGCCAGCAGCTTAGATCGAGGGGGGCATCAGCCCCAGCATTTT
CDR3aa: CASSLDRGGHQPQHF

j_gene: TRBJ2-2
abundance: many
d_gene: TRBD1
v_gene: TRBV5-1
CDR3nt: TGCGCCAGCAGGCAACAGGGGAGCCCGAACACCGGGGAGCTGTTTTTT
CDR3aa: CASRQQGSPNTGELFF

j_gene: TRBJ2-7
abundance: many
d_gene: TRBD2
v_gene: TRBV7-2
CDR3nt: TGTGCCAGCAGCTTATCACTAGCGGGAGCCGAGCAGTACTTC
CDR3aa: CASSLSLAGAEQYF

j_gene: TRBJ2-2
abundance: many
d_gene: TRBD1
v_gene: TRBV7-2
CDR3nt: TGTGCCAGCAGCTGGCCAGAGGACAGGGCCCCCACCGGGGAGCTGTTTTTT
CDR3aa: CASSWPEDRAPTGELFF

j_gene: TRBJ2-5
abundance: few
d_gene: TRBD2
v_gene: TRBV20-1
CDR3nt: TGCAGTGCTAAACCCGGGACTAGCGGGAGAGGGGGGGTGGGAGAGACCCAGTACTTC
CDR3aa: CSAKPGTSGRGGVGETQYF

j_gene: TRBJ1-5
abundance: many
d_gene: TRBD1
v_gene: TRBV18
CDR3nt: TGTGCCAGCTCACAACCAGGGGGTGGCAATCAGCCCCAGCATTTT
CDR3aa: CASSQPGGGNQPQHF

j_gene: TRBJ2-3
abundance: many
d_gene: TRBD2
v_gene: TRBV10-3
CDR3nt: TGTGCCTCAGGTAGCGGGAGGGCAGATACGCAGTATTTT
CDR3aa: CASGSGRADTQYF

j_gene: TRBJ1-6
abundance: -
d_gene: -
v_gene: TRBV5-5
CDR3nt: TGTGCCAGCAGCTCCAGGACAGTTGGTAATTCACCCCTCCACTTT
CDR3aa: CASSSRTVGNSPLHF

j_gene: TRBJ1-2
abundance: few
d_gene: -
v_gene: TRBV5-1
CDR3nt: TGCGCCAGCAGTGCGCCGGGGCCTCAGGTTGGATATGGCTACACCTTC
CDR3aa: CASSAPGPQVGYGYTF

j_gene: TRBJ1-5
abundance: many
d_gene: -
v_gene: TRBV30
CDR3nt: TGTGCCTGGAGCCCTTATAGTGGCAATCAGCCCCAGCATTTT
CDR3aa: CAWSPYSGNQPQHF

j_gene: TRBJ1-1
abundance: many
d_gene: TRBD1
v_gene: TRBV7-9
CDR3nt: TGTGCCAGCAGTCCACAGGGGGCCCCCACTGAAGCTTTCTTT
CDR3aa: CASSPQGAPTEAFF

j_gene: TRBJ2-3
abundance: many
d_gene: TRBD2
v_gene: TRBV6-5
CDR3nt: TGTGCCAGCAGTTACTCGATGGGGGGGTTTAACACAGATACGCAGTATTTT
CDR3aa: CASSYSMGGFNTDTQYF

j_gene: TRBJ2-1
abundance: many
d_gene: -
v_gene: TRBV6-2/TRBV6-3
CDR3nt: TGTGCCAGCAGTTACTCCGTCGGGACAATCAATGAGCAGTTCTTC
CDR3aa: CASSYSVGTINEQFF

j_gene: TRBJ2-5
abundance: many
d_gene: -
v_gene: TRBV27
CDR3nt: TGTGCCAGCAGTCCCCGAGACGCGGGGGCGCGGGGGACCCAGTACTTC
CDR3aa: CASSPRDAGARGTQYF

j_gene: TRBJ2-7
abundance: many
d_gene: -
v_gene: TRBV12-3/TRBV12-4
CDR3nt: TGTGCCAGCAGTCCCGGGCCATTCTACGAGCAGTACTTC
CDR3aa: CASSPGPFYEQYF

j_gene: TRBJ2-1
abundance: -
d_gene: TRBD1
v_gene: TRBV5-1
CDR3nt: TGCGCCATCCGGGACAGGGGTGGTGAGCAGTTCTTC
CDR3aa: CAIRDRGGEQFF

j_gene: TRBJ2-1
abundance: -
d_gene: TRBD2
v_gene: TRBV28
CDR3nt: TGTGCCAGCAGTTCTCCGGGAGGACTAGCGGGATCCAGGTCCTACAATGAGCAGTTCTTC
CDR3aa: CASSSPGGLAGSRSYNEQFF

j_gene: TRBJ1-1
abundance: -
d_gene: -
v_gene: TRBV19
CDR3nt: TGTGCCAGTAGTATAGGCCCAGGCACTGAAGCTTTCTTT
CDR3aa: CASSIGPGTEAFF